Listed here is a single TCR beta chain. Its antigen remains unknown. With 60 Vbeta and 13 Jbeta primers, the PCR was carried out. Repertoires were generated with immunoSEQ multiplex PCR, while TCRdb's copy carries only in-frame clones and drops some. The sample includes approximately 160,000 clones, roughly 78% of them seen just once. This sample stems from a study of cytomegalovirus exposure and HLA in healthy donors. Study-wide findings and caveats: The classifier reportedly diagnosed cytomegalovirus status with high specificity and sensitivity. The productive fraction for most TCR beta V segments was about 87% or about 30% in an earlier analysis.

The CDR3 spans 16 residues. The V end lost 2 bases, the J end lost 7 bases, and 18 bases lay between the germline ends. CDR1 is SNHLY, CDR2 FYNNEI, per germline. J is TRBJ1-3 and V is TRBV2, with a weak D call TRBD1 (5 bases). The sequence came from a woman between 50 and 59 years old in good health and CMV-seropositive. The sample consisted of PBMCs. Here the CDR3 DNA reads TGTGCCAGCAGTGAATCGGTCCCTCGGCGGGGGAACACCATATATTTT. Translated, it gives CASSESVPRRGNTIYF.